These T cell receptor beta chains were read from a single sample in a study of blood T cell repertoires in COVID-19. Clones were sequenced by immunoSEQ multiplex PCR, and TCRdb holds only the in-frame ones, with some missing. This sample has 100,000 to 150,000 clones, with 81% found just once. Material: peripheral blood. The receptor source for this set is a woman between 45 and 60 years old with acute or convalescent COVID-19. Both conserved end residues are part of each CDR3. Each record gives: clone size, V gene, J gene, D gene, CDR3 protein, CDR3 DNA. The D gene is left open where the match is weak. Not all rows give a size; the values are once, few, many and, for expanded clones, a class.

few	TRBV6-2/TRBV6-3	TRBJ1-5	TRBD1	CASSLFRDRGLQPQHF	TGTGCCAGCAGTCTATTCCGGGACAGGGGGCTGCAGCCCCAGCATTTT
NA	TRBV2	TRBJ1-1	NA	CASDPSPGAEAFF	TGTGCCAGCGACCCCTCCCCCGGGGCTGAAGCTTTCTTT
NA	TRBV2	TRBJ1-5	NA	CASSAETGVFSQPQHF	TGTGCCAGCAGTGCTGAGACAGGAGTTTTCAGTCAGCCCCAGCATTTT
NA	TRBV5-4	TRBJ2-3	TRBD2	CASSLAVLAGGPLDTQYF	TGTGCCAGCAGCTTGGCAGTCTTAGCGGGAGGGCCACTAGATACGCAGTATTTT
NA	TRBV19	TRBJ2-7	NA	CASSIVGGQSYEQYF	TGTGCCAGTAGTATAGTCGGGGGACAGTCCTACGAGCAGTACTTC
once	TRBV27	TRBJ1-1	NA	CASLQHGGGTEAFF	TGTGCCAGCCTTCAACACGGGGGTGGCACTGAAGCTTTCTTT
few	TRBV5-1	TRBJ2-3	TRBD2	CASSTLAGDTQYF	TGCGCCAGCAGCACTCTAGCGGGAGATACGCAGTATTTT
NA	TRBV27	TRBJ1-5	NA	CASSTLTRPLYSNQPQHF	TGTGCCAGCAGCACCCTGACGAGGCCGCTATATAGCAATCAGCCCCAGCATTTT
NA	TRBV15	TRBJ2-5	NA	CATSRGDYQETQYF	TGTGCCACCAGCAGAGGGGACTACCAAGAGACCCAGTACTTC
few	TRBV14	TRBJ2-1	NA	CASSLRSTAGNEQFF	TGTGCCAGCAGCCTAAGGTCTACTGCGGGCAATGAGCAGTTCTTC
NA	TRBV5-4	TRBJ2-1	TRBD2	CASSPGFGGENNEQFF	TGTGCCAGCAGCCCGGGTTTCGGGGGGGAAAACAATGAGCAGTTCTTC